This is a list of T cell receptor beta chains from one sample in a study of CD8 T cells in ankylosing spondylitis. TCRdb fed the 5' RACE reads into MiXCR, producing one record per CDR3 protein. The table includes tens of thousands of distinct CDR3 sequences, roughly 10% detected once. The specimen sequenced was blood, either unsorted or a sorted T cell fraction (not recorded which). Every receptor here comes from a male donor with ankylosing spondylitis. The CDR3 runs from the conserved cysteine through the conserved F or W. D genes are given only for firm matches. Not every row has a clone size; where given, it reads once, few, many or a size class.

size: many; length: 12; D: NA; V: TRBV12-5; J: TRBJ1-1; DNA: TGTGCTAGTGGTTCATGGGGCACTGAAGCTTTCTTT; CDR3: CASGSWGTEAFF
size: NA; length: 12; D: NA; V: TRBV13; J: TRBJ2-5; DNA: TGTGCCAGCAGCGCCCAATCTGAGACCCAGTACTTC; CDR3: CASSAQSETQYF
size: NA; length: 12; D: TRBD2; V: TRBV5-6; J: TRBJ2-1; DNA: TGTGCCAGCAGCCAGACTAGCTTGGGGCAGTTCTTC; CDR3: CASSQTSLGQFF
size: NA; length: 15; D: NA; V: TRBV12-3/TRBV12-4; J: TRBJ1-1; DNA: TGTGCCAGCAGTTTATCAAGGGGGGTTTGGACTGAAGCTTTCTTT; CDR3: CASSLSRGVWTEAFF
size: NA; length: 13; D: NA; V: TRBV5-1; J: TRBJ2-1; DNA: TGCGCCAGCAAAGGGGAGAACTACAATGAGCAGTTCTTC; CDR3: CASKGENYNEQFF
size: NA; length: 14; D: NA; V: TRBV9; J: TRBJ2-3; DNA: TGTGCCAGCAGCGTTGAGGGGGGAACAGATACGCAGTATTTT; CDR3: CASSVEGGTDTQYF
size: few; length: 15; D: TRBD2; V: TRBV20-1; J: TRBJ2-5; DNA: TGCAGTGCTGCCCCTAGCGGGAGGGTGGGCGAGACCCAGTACTTC; CDR3: CSAAPSGRVGETQYF
size: NA; length: 12; D: NA; V: TRBV13; J: TRBJ2-1; DNA: TGTGCCAGCAGCGAGCAGGGTAATGAGCAGTTCTTC; CDR3: CASSEQGNEQFF
size: NA; length: 18; D: TRBD2; V: TRBV12-3/TRBV12-4; J: TRBJ2-3; DNA: TGTACCAGCAGTTTTTTCTTGTTGGCTAGCGGGAAAACAGATACGCAGTATTTT; CDR3: CTSSFFLLASGKTDTQYF
size: NA; length: 16; D: TRBD2; V: TRBV3-1; J: TRBJ2-1; DNA: TGTGCCAGCAGCCCGGCAAACTGGCGGGAGGGCGGGGAGCAGTTCTTC; CDR3: CASSPANWREGGEQFF
size: few; length: 14; D: TRBD1; V: TRBV12-3/TRBV12-4; J: TRBJ2-7; DNA: TGTGCCAGCAGTCCCCGGGACAGGGGCTACGAGCAGTACTTC; CDR3: CASSPRDRGYEQYF
size: NA; length: 16; D: TRBD2; V: TRBV6-5; J: TRBJ2-1; DNA: TGTGCCAGCAGTTCAACGGGGGGGGGCGCCTACAATGAGCAGTTCTTC; CDR3: CASSSTGGGAYNEQFF
size: many; length: 13; D: NA; V: TRBV7-8; J: TRBJ2-2; DNA: TGTGCCAGCAGCGACTTTGGGGCCGGGGAGCTGTTTTTT; CDR3: CASSDFGAGELFF
size: NA; length: 17; D: NA; V: TRBV6-5; J: TRBJ2-7; DNA: TGTGCCAGCAGTTATTCGCTGGCAGGCGACCTAGTGGGTGAGCAGTACTTC; CDR3: CASSYSLAGDLVGEQYF
size: many; length: 19; D: TRBD2; V: TRBV10-3; J: TRBJ2-1; DNA: TGTGCCATCAGTGAGGAAAGGGTTTCGGGACTAGCGGATTCCCTGGAGCAGTTCTTC; CDR3: CAISEERVSGLADSLEQFF
size: NA; length: 14; D: NA; V: TRBV5-6; J: TRBJ2-1; DNA: TGTGCCAGCAGCTTGTCGGGCAAACCAAATGAGCAGTTCTTC; CDR3: CASSLSGKPNEQFF
size: NA; length: 13; D: NA; V: TRBV7-9; J: TRBJ2-1; DNA: TGTGCCAGCAGCTTAACTCTCGGGAATGAGCAGTTCTTC; CDR3: CASSLTLGNEQFF
size: many; length: 18; D: NA; V: TRBV3-1; J: TRBJ2-1; DNA: TGTGCCAGCAGCCAATCCCCATGGGAGTTAAGCTCCTACAATGAGCAGTTCTTC; CDR3: CASSQSPWELSSYNEQFF
size: few; length: 14; D: NA; V: TRBV9; J: TRBJ2-2; DNA: TGTGCCAGCAGCGTAGGAGGGGAGGACGGGGAGCTGTTTTTT; CDR3: CASSVGGEDGELFF
size: many; length: 16; D: TRBD2; V: TRBV7-9; J: TRBJ2-5; DNA: TGTGCCAGCAGCTTGTTACTTGGTCTAGCGGGAGAGACCCAGTACTTC; CDR3: CASSLLLGLAGETQYF
size: NA; length: 14; D: NA; V: TRBV2; J: TRBJ1-1; DNA: TGTGCCAGCAGTGTTCGAAGGGACACCAGGGAAGCTTTCTTT; CDR3: CASSVRRDTREAFF
size: many; length: 14; D: NA; V: TRBV25-1; J: TRBJ2-1; DNA: TGTGCCAGCAGTGTAGGGACCCCCTGGGGTGAGCAGTTCTTC; CDR3: CASSVGTPWGEQFF
size: many; length: 14; D: TRBD1; V: TRBV3-1; J: TRBJ2-1; DNA: TGTGCCAGCACCCCGGACAGGGATGATGGGGAGCAGTTCTTC; CDR3: CASTPDRDDGEQFF